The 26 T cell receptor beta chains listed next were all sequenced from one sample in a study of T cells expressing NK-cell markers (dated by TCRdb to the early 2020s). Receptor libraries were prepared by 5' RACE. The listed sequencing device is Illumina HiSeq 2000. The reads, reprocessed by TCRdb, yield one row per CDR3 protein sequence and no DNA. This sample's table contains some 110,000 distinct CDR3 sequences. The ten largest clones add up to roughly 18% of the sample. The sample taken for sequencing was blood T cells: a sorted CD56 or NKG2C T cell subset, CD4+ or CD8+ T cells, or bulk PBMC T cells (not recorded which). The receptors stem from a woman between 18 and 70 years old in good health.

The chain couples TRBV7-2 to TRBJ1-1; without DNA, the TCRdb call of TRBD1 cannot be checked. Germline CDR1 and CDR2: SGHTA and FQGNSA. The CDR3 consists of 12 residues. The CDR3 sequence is CASSQQGTGAFF.

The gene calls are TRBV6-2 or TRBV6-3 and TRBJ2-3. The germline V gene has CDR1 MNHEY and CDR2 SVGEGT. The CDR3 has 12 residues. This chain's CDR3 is CASSYSVDTQYF.

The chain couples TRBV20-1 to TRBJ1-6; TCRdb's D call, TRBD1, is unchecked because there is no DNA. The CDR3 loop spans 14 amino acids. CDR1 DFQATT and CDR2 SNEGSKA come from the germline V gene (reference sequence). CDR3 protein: CSARHDRDNSPLHF.

The CDR3 reads CASSQDWGSNEQFF. The rearrangement joins TRBV2 to TRBJ2-1; the D gene TCRdb calls, TRBD1, cannot be checked with no DNA. This CDR3 region has 14 residues. The germline CDR1 and CDR2 sequences are SNHLY and FYNNEI. Variable domain in full (rest from reference TRBV2 and TRBJ2-1): EPEVTQTPSHQVTQMGQEVILRCVPISNHLYFYWYRQILGQKVEFLVSFYNNEISEKSEIFDDQFSVERPDGSNFTLKIRSTKLEDSAMYFCASSQDWGSNEQFFGPGTRLTVL.

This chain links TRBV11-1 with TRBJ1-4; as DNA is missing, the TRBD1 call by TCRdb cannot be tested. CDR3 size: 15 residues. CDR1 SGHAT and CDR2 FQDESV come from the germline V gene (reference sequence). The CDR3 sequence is CASSSEDRGHEKLFF. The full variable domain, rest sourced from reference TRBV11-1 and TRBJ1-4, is EAEVAQSPRYKITEKSQAVAFWCDPISGHATLYWYRQILGQGPELLVQFQDESVVDDSQLPKDRFSAERLKGVDSTLKIQPAELGDSAMYLCASSSEDRGHEKLFFGSGTQLSVL.

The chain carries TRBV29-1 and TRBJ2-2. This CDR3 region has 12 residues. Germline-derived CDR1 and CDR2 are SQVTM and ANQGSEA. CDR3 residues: CSVVRDSGELFF.

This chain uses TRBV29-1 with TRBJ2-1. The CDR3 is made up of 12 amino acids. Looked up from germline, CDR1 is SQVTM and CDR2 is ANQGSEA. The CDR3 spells CSVPILGDEQFF.

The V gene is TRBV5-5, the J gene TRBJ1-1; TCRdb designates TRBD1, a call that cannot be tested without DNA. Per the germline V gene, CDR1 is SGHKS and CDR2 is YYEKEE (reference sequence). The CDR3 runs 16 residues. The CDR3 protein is CASSLGGRGQNTEAFF.

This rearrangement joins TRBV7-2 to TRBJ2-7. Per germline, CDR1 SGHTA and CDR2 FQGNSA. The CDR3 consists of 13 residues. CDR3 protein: CASSLGVLYEQYF.

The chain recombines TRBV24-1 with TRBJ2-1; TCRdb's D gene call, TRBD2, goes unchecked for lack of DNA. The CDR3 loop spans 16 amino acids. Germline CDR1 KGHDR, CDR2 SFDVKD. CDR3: CATLGGSGSRPNEQFF.

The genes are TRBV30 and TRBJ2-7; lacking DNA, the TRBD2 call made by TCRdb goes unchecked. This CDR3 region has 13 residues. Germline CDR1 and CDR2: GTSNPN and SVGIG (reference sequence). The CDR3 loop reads CAWTGLGNYEQYF.

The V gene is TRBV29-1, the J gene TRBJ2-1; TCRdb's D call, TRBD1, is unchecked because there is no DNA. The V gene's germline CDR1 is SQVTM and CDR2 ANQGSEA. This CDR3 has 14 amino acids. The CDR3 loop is CSVLRVAESDEQFF.

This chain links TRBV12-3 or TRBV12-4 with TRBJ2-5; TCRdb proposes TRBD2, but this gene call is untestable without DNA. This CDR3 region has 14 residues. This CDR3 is CASSNPGGQKTQYF.

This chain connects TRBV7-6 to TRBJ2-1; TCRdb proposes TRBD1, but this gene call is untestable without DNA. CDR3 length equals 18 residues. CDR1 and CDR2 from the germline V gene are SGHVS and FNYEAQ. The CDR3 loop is CASSPPGQGTSGVNEQFF.

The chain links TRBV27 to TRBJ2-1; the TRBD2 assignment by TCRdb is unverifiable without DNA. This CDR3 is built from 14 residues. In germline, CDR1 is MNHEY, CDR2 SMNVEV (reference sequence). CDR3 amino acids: CASTAGSSYNEQFF.

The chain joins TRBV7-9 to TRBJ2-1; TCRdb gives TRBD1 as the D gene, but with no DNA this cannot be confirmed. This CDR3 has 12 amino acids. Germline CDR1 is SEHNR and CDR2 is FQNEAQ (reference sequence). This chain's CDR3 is CASSPLGGEQFF.

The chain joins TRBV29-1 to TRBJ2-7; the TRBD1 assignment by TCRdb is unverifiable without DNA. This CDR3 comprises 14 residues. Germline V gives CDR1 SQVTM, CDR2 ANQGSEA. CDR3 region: CSVEDGTGSYEQYF.

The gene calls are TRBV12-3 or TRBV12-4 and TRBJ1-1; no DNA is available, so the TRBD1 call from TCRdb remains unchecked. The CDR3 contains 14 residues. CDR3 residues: CASSYGQGVNEAFF.

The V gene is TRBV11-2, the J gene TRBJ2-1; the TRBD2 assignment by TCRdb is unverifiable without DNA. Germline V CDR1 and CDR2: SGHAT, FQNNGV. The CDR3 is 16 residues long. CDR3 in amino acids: CASSFSVAGDHNDQFF.

The CDR3 protein is CASSYSGEQFF. This chain joins TRBV12-3 or TRBV12-4 and TRBJ2-1. CDR3 length equals 11 residues.

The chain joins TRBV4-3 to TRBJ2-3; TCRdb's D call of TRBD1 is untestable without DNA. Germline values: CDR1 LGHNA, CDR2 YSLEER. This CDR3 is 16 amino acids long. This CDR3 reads CASSRAPGAGADTQYF.

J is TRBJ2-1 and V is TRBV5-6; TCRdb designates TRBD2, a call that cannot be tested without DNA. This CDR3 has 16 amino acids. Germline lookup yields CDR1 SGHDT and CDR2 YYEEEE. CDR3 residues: CASSPGTSGGSGEQFF.

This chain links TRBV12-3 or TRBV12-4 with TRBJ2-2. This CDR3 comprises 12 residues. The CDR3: CASIGIPGELFF.

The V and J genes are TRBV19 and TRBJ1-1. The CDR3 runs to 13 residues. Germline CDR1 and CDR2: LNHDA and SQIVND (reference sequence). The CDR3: CASSILTYTEAFF.

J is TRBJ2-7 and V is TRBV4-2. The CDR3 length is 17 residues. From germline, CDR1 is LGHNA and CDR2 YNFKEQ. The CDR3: CASSQDLGRGSSYEQYF.

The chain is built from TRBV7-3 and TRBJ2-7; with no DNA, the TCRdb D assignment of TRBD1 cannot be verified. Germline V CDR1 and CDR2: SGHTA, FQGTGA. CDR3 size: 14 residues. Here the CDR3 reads CASSLPGQGSEQYF.